Below are 29 T cell receptor beta chains sequenced from a single sample in a study of T cells in Graves' hyperthyroidism and ophthalmopathy. TCR beta CDR3 regions were amplified from RNA. First-round RT-PCR targeting the TCR CDR3 was performed with the HTBI primer set. TCRdb reprocessed the multiplex PCR reads with MiXCR, giving one entry per CDR3 protein. This sample has hundreds of thousands of distinct CDR3 sequences; 14% occur once, and the top ten carry more than 8.5%. The sample comprised blood. These receptors came from a woman under 30 with Graves' hyperthyroidism.

This clonotype was counted at least ten times. This chain joins TRBV11-2 and TRBJ1-1; D not certain. The CDR3 has 14 amino acids. Germline V gene sequence: CDR1 SGHAT, CDR2 FQNNGV. Trimming took 1 base from V and 1 from J, leaving 7 bases between them. The CDR3: CASSLVGRNTEAFF. CDR3 DNA: TGTGCCAGCAGCTTAGTAGGGCGGAACACTGAAGCTTTCTTT.

CDR3 in amino acids: CASSLGGDGSYEQYF. CDR3 in DNA: TGTGCCAGCAGCTTGGGGGGGGATGGCTCCTACGAGCAGTACTTC. The V and J genes are TRBV5-8 and TRBJ2-7; tentative D call: TRBD2 (6 bases). V was trimmed by 0 bases and J by 0 bases, leaving 10 bases between them. The CDR3 has 15 amino acids. Per the germline V gene, CDR1 is SGHTS and CDR2 is YDEGEE.

The rearrangement links TRBV5-1 to TRBJ2-6, with unresolved D. Deletions cut 1 base from V and 0 bases from J, with 8 bases between. In germline, CDR1 is SGHRS, CDR2 YFSETQ. This CDR3 has 16 residues. The CDR3 loop reads CASSLKEGSGANVLTF. Written as DNA, the CDR3 is TGCGCCAGCAGCTTGAAAGAAGGCTCTGGGGCCAACGTCCTGACTTTC.

V and J are TRBV7-2 and TRBJ2-3; TRBD1 matches at 8 bases. The CDR3 has 15 residues. In germline, CDR1 is SGHTA, CDR2 FQGNSA. V lost 5 bases to trimming and J lost 2 bases; unmatched junction nucleotides: 6. The CDR3 loop reads CASSPQTGDTDTQYF. The CDR3 DNA is TGTGCCAGCAGCCCCCAGACAGGGGACACAGATACGCAGTATTTT.

This clonotype was seen a handful of times. It may be a read error: a sequence one base away is much more abundant. The V and J genes are TRBV3-1 and TRBJ2-7; D is unresolved. This CDR3 is built from 12 residues. CDR1 and CDR2 from the germline V gene are LGHDT and YNNKEL (reference sequence). V was trimmed by 6 bases and J by 4 bases, leaving 10 bases between them. CDR3 nucleotides: TGTGCCAGCAGACAAATAGGATACGAGCAGTACTTC. Translation gives CASRQIGYEQYF.

The sample holds a few counts of this clonotype. The genes are TRBV7-2 and TRBJ1-1; D unclear. Per germline, CDR1 SGHTA and CDR2 FQGNSA. Deletions cut 1 base from V and 3 bases from J, with 24 bases between. This CDR3 is built from 19 residues. CDR3 bases: TGTGCCAGCAGCTTAGTAGGGTACGTTTCAGGCAGCATCCACACTGAAGCTTTCTTT. Encoded protein: CASSLVGYVSGSIHTEAFF.

This clonotype was detected many times. The chain combines TRBV2 with TRBJ2-1; 11 nucleotides match TRBD2. The CDR3 is 14 residues long. Germline CDR1 SNHLY, CDR2 FYNNEI. The trim removed 6 bases at V and 11 bases at J, leaving 9 bases unmatched. DNA for the CDR3: TGTGCCAGCAGGGGGACTAGCGGTTACGGGAAGCAGTTCTTC. It yields the protein CASRGTSGYGKQFF.

The rearrangement links TRBV14 to TRBJ2-4; D is ambiguous. The germline gives CDR1 SGHDN, CDR2 FVKESK. CDR3 length: 13 residues. V was cut by 4 bases and J by 6 bases, with 10 bases left in between. CDR3 nucleotides: TGTGCCAGCAGCCTCGGCCTCTTAAACATTCAGTACTTC. Its protein is CASSLGLLNIQYF. Based on the CDR3 plus reference TRBV14 and TRBJ2-4, the full variable domain is EAGVTQFPSHSVIEKGQTVTLRCDPISGHDNLYWYRRVMGKEIKFLLHFVKESKQDESGMPNNRFLAERTGGTYSTLKVQPAELEDSGVYFCASSLGLLNIQYFGAGTRLSVL.

This clonotype was detected ten times or more. J is TRBJ1-2 and V is TRBV29-1; D possibly corresponds to TRBD1 (5 bases). Trimming cost V 2 bases and J 1 base, with 8 bases left between them. CDR1 SQVTM and CDR2 ANQGSEA come from the germline V gene. This CDR3 comprises 13 residues. The CDR3 sequence is CSVERQNNYGYTF. Here the CDR3 DNA reads TGCAGCGTTGAAAGACAGAATAACTATGGCTACACCTTC.

The CDR3 here is CASSVRGRNQPQHF. The DNA of the CDR3 is TGTGCCAGCAGCGTCCGGGGGCGCAATCAGCCCCAGCATTTT. This chain links TRBV2 with TRBJ1-5, with a weak D call TRBD1 (6 bases). V was cut by 6 bases and J by 2 bases, with 11 bases left in between. CDR3 length: 14 amino acids. In germline, CDR1 is SNHLY, CDR2 FYNNEI. The whole variable domain, remainder taken from reference TRBV2 and TRBJ1-5, is EPEVTQTPSHQVTQMGQEVILRCVPISNHLYFYWYRQILGQKVEFLVSFYNNEISEKSEIFDDQFSVERPDGSNFTLKIRSTKLEDSAMYFCASSVRGRNQPQHFGDGTRLSIL.

The V and J genes are TRBV7-6 and TRBJ2-7; 12 positions match TRBD2. This CDR3 has 16 amino acids. Germline CDR1 SGHVS, CDR2 FNYEAQ. V lost 1 base, J lost 5 bases, and 6 bases stayed unmatched. CDR3 in DNA: TGTGCCAGCAGCTTAGAGACTAGCGGGAGCCTCAACGAGCAGTACTTC. Its translation: CASSLETSGSLNEQYF.

This clonotype was observed at least ten times. This chain connects TRBV2 to TRBJ2-3; 8 bases agree with TRBD2. The CDR3 contains 15 residues. J gave up 2 bases and V 5 bases, and 6 bases lay outside the gene matches. The germline CDR1 and CDR2 sequences are SNHLY and FYNNEI. The CDR3 DNA reads TGTGCCAGCAGTACCTGGACTAGCCTCACAGATACGCAGTATTTT. This translates into CASSTWTSLTDTQYF.

This clonotype was counted many times. The chain joins TRBV9 to TRBJ2-1; TRBD1 might be the D (6 bases). Germline assignment: CDR1 SGDLS and CDR2 YYNGEE. Trimming stripped 3 bases from V and 5 bases from J, with 21 bases between. The CDR3 is 17 amino acids. This CDR3 reads CASSARPGQLINNEQFF. Written as DNA, the CDR3 is TGTGCCAGCAGCGCGCGCCCGGGACAACTAATCAACAATGAGCAGTTCTTC.

This clonotype has ten or more counts. This chain connects TRBV4-3 to TRBJ1-2; no definite D call. Germline values: CDR1 LGHNA, CDR2 YSLEER. This CDR3 spans 15 amino acids. The germline V and J ends were trimmed by 0 bases and 4 bases, with 12 bases remaining between them. CDR3 sequence: CASSQEPGNIYGYTF. DNA for the CDR3: TGCGCCAGCAGCCAAGAACCCGGCAACATCTATGGCTACACCTTC.

About this clonotype itself: A much larger clone differs from this one at a single base, so this may be a read error. The CDR3 is CAWSSRGEEAQYF. CDR3 bases: TGTGCCTGGAGCTCACGAGGGGAAGAGGCCCAGTACTTC. V usage is TRBV30 and J usage is TRBJ2-5; the D call may be TRBD1 or TRBD2 (5 bases each). This CDR3 has 13 amino acids. The germline CDR1 and CDR2 sequences are GTSNPN and SVGIG (reference sequence).

This clonotype was observed many times. This sequence joins TRBV7-9 and TRBJ2-1; possibly TRBD1 for D (5 bases). There are 16 residues in the CDR3. Trimming stripped 7 bases from V and 8 bases from J, with 24 bases between. Germline CDR1 is SEHNR and CDR2 is FQNEAQ (reference sequence). CDR3 region: CASTQGAPSIGDEQFF. Here the CDR3 DNA reads TGTGCCAGCACACAAGGGGCGCCCTCCATAGGGGATGAGCAGTTCTTC.

In this sample, this clonotype turned up many times. The rearrangement joins TRBV7-9 to TRBJ2-1; TRBD2 might be the D (5 bases). The CDR3 consists of 15 residues. Per the germline V gene, CDR1 is SEHNR and CDR2 is FQNEAQ (reference sequence). The V and J ends lost 5 bases and 3 bases respectively, with 14 bases between them. The CDR3 sequence: CASSPRRDLYNEQFF. The CDR3 coding sequence is TGTGCCAGCAGCCCCCGCCGGGATCTCTACAATGAGCAGTTCTTC.

This clonotype was detected ten times or more. V is TRBV7-8 and J is TRBJ2-1, with 12 nucleotides matching TRBD2. CDR1 SGHVS and CDR2 FQNEAQ come from the germline V gene. The V and J ends lost 3 bases and 0 bases, in that order; junction bases with no gene match: 18. The CDR3 covers 22 residues. The CDR3 bases are TGTGCCAGCAGCTTCAGGACTAGCGGGATAATATCGGGAACTAGCTCCTACAATGAGCAGTTCTTC. This encodes CASSFRTSGIISGTSSYNEQFF. Combining the CDR3 with reference TRBV7-8 and TRBJ2-1 gives the whole variable domain GAGVSQSPRYKVAKRGQDVALRCDPISGHVSLFWYQQALGQGPEFLTYFQNEAQLDKSGLPSDRFFAERPEGSVSTLKIQRTQQEDSAVYLCASSFRTSGIISGTSSYNEQFFGPGTRLTVL.

The sample holds a few counts of this clonotype. The chain uses TRBV29-1 and TRBJ2-1; D unclear. V was shortened by 3 bases and J by 7 bases, with 10 bases between the two germline ends. CDR3 size: 12 residues. Germline V gene lookup returns CDR1 SQVTM and CDR2 ANQGSEA. CDR3 amino acids: CSVDRRMNEQFF. As DNA, the CDR3 is TGCAGCGTTGACCGCAGGATGAATGAGCAGTTCTTC.

This clonotype came up many times. The chain carries TRBV30 and TRBJ1-2; D is uncertain. CDR1 and CDR2 from the germline V gene are GTSNPN and SVGIG (reference sequence). The V and J ends lost 0 bases and 2 bases respectively, with 13 bases between them. This CDR3 spans 15 amino acids. CDR3 protein: CAWSVSGPRNYGYTF. Written as DNA, the CDR3 is TGTGCCTGGAGTGTGTCAGGCCCGAGGAACTATGGCTACACCTTC.

The gene calls are TRBV10-3 and TRBJ1-2, with TRBD1 as a possible D gene (6 bases). V lost 6 bases to trimming and J lost 8 bases, with 22 bases between them. The CDR3 covers 15 residues. Germline CDR1 ENHRY, CDR2 SYGVKD. DNA of the CDR3: TGTGCCATCAGCCAGACCGGGACACCGGTCGACGGCTACACCTTC. It specifies CAISQTGTPVDGYTF.

Notes on this clonotype: Possible read error: a much larger clone is one base away. V and J are TRBV7-2 and TRBJ2-1, with D perhaps TRBD2 (6 bases). Germline lookup yields CDR1 SGHTA and CDR2 FQGNSA. V was trimmed by 5 bases and J by 1 base, leaving 12 bases between them. The CDR3 has 15 amino acids. DNA for the CDR3: TGTGCCAGCAGCCGGGCTGGGAGGTCCTACAATGAGCAGTTCTTC. It codes for CASSRAGRSYNEQFF.

This clonotype was seen repeatedly, ten times or more. CDR3 amino acids: CASSQSSLEQFF. The CDR3 coding sequence is TGTGCCAGCAGCCAATCATCTTTGGAGCAGTTCTTC. The chain links TRBV3-1 to TRBJ2-1; D gene unclear. From germline, CDR1 is LGHDT and CDR2 YNNKEL (reference sequence). The CDR3 has 12 amino acids. V was trimmed by 2 bases and J by 10 bases, leaving 9 bases between them.

This clonotype was counted between two and nine times. This sequence joins TRBV15 and TRBJ2-3; D possibly corresponds to TRBD1 (6 bases). Germline V gene lookup returns CDR1 LNHNV and CDR2 YYDKDF (reference sequence). Trimming cost V 3 bases and J 3 bases, with 10 bases left between them. This CDR3 region has 14 residues. CDR3 in amino acids: CATSSMRGTDTQYF. Here the CDR3 DNA reads TGTGCCACCAGCAGCATGAGGGGGACAGATACGCAGTATTTT.

This clonotype has a handful of counts. The chain couples TRBV7-9 to TRBJ1-3; 7 bases are shared with TRBD1. V shed 5 bases, J shed 4 bases, and the junction held 5 bases outside the gene matches. The CDR3 has 14 amino acids. Germline CDR1 SEHNR, CDR2 FQNEAQ (reference sequence). This CDR3 is CASSTPTGGNTIYF. CDR3 in DNA: TGTGCCAGCAGCACCCCGACAGGGGGAAACACCATATATTTT.

This clonotype was seen only once. A much larger clone lies one base from this, so it may be a read error. The rearrangement joins TRBV5-1 to TRBJ1-6; no clear D gene. This CDR3 comprises 15 residues. Trimming shortened V by 3 bases and J by 5 bases, and 12 bases separated the two germline ends. Germline lookup yields CDR1 SGHRS and CDR2 YFSETQ. CDR3 protein: CASSSVGRDNSPLHF. In nucleotides, the CDR3 is TGCGCCAGCAGCTCGGTCGGCAGAGATAATTCACCCCTCCACTTT. The whole variable domain, remainder taken from reference TRBV5-1 and TRBJ1-6, is KAGVTQTPRYLIKTRGQQVTLSCSPISGHRSVSWYQQTPGQGLQFLFEYFSETQRNKGNFPGRFSGRQFSNSRSEMNVSTLELGDSALYLCASSSVGRDNSPLHFGNGTRLTVT.

V gene TRBV5-1 combines with J gene TRBJ2-1; a possible D gene is TRBD1 (6 bases). With 2 bases removed from V and 0 bases from J, the gap between germline ends came to 9 bases. This CDR3 comprises 15 residues. The germline CDR1 and CDR2 sequences are SGHRS and YFSETQ. CDR3 region: CASSLGTFSYNEQFF. The CDR3 DNA reads TGCGCCAGCAGCTTAGGGACATTCTCCTACAATGAGCAGTTCTTC.

This clonotype has more than one count but fewer than ten. V is TRBV6-1 and J is TRBJ1-2; tentatively, D is TRBD1 (6 bases). The V end was cut by 6 bases, the J end by 5 bases, with 16 bases between. The CDR3 sequence is 14 residues long. Germline values: CDR1 MNHNS, CDR2 SASEGT. Here the CDR3 reads CASSTTRGVYGYTF. In nucleotides, the CDR3 is TGTGCCAGCAGCACCACCAGGGGCGTTTATGGCTACACCTTC.

The CDR3 loop is CASSSGWTSTNEQFF. The CDR3, as DNA: TGCGCCAGCAGCTCGGGCTGGACTAGCACCAATGAGCAGTTCTTC. The chain uses TRBV5-1 and TRBJ2-1; 8 nucleotides match TRBD2. There are 15 residues in the CDR3. With 3 bases clipped from V and 6 bases from J, the junction kept 8 bases outside the gene matches. Germline V gene lookup returns CDR1 SGHRS and CDR2 YFSETQ.